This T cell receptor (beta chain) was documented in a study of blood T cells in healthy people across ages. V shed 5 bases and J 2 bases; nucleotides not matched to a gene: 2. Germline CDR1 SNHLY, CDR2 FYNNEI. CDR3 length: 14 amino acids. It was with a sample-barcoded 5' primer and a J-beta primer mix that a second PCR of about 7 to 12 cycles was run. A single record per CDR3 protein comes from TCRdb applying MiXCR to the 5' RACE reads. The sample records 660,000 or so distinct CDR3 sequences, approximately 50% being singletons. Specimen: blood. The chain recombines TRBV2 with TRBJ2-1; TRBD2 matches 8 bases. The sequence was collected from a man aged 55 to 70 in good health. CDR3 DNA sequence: TGTGCCAGCAGTCGAGCGGGGGCCTACAATGAGCAGTTCTTC. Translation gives CASSRAGAYNEQFF.